Shown below are 21 T cell receptor beta chains from a single sample sequenced in a study of shared clonotypes between healthy human individuals. Repertoires were generated with immunoSEQ multiplex PCR, while TCRdb's copy carries only in-frame clones and drops some. This table holds 2 million to 2.5 million clones, 95% found once. The specimen was naive CD4+ T cells sorted from blood. Indicated subset: CD45RA+ positively selected. Every receptor here comes from a man in his late teens or twenties in good health.

This clone occurred once. The CDR3 DNA follows: TGTGCCAGCAGGAGACTAGAGAGGGCAGATACGCAGTATTTT. Protein product: CASRRLERADTQYF. The V gene is TRBV28, the J gene TRBJ2-3; possibly TRBD2 for D (6 bases). Germline-derived CDR1 and CDR2 are MDHEN and SYDVKM. Deletions cut 6 bases from V and 4 bases from J, with 14 bases between. This CDR3 is 14 amino acids long.

The chain carries TRBV10-2 and TRBJ2-2; D not certain. V was pared by 7 bases and J by 0 bases, with 6 bases between. In germline, CDR1 is WSHSY, CDR2 SAAADI. There are 13 residues in the CDR3. The CDR3 DNA sequence: TGCGCCAGCATGGGCCCGAACACCGGGGAGCTGTTTTTT. Translating it yields CASMGPNTGELFF.

The chain recombines TRBV4-2 with TRBJ1-4; no reliable D call. Germline values: CDR1 LGHNA, CDR2 YNFKEQ. Between the trimmed V and J ends, which lost 0 bases and 4 bases, there was a span of 9 bases. This CDR3 has 15 amino acids. The CDR3 reads CASSQDLAYNEKLFF. The CDR3 nucleotides are TGTGCCAGCAGCCAAGATTTGGCCTATAATGAAAAACTGTTTTTT.

The chain combines TRBV6-5 with TRBJ1-1; D unclear. This CDR3 has 13 amino acids. The germline CDR1 and CDR2 sequences are MNHEY and SVGAGI. V lost 0 bases, J lost 4 bases, and 6 bases lay in between. The CDR3 coding sequence is TGTGCCAGCAGTTACTCGAGATTCACTGAAGCTTTCTTT. As protein: CASSYSRFTEAFF.

The chain recombines TRBV5-1 with TRBJ1-1, with D possibly matching TRBD1 (5 bases). This CDR3 comprises 14 residues. Germline lookup yields CDR1 SGHRS and CDR2 YFSETQ. V was cut by 3 bases and J by 4 bases, with 13 bases left in between. CDR3 region: CASSSGDPSTEAFF. DNA of the CDR3: TGCGCCAGCAGCTCGGGGGACCCCTCCACTGAAGCTTTCTTT.

This clone has just one count. The chain links TRBV7-2 to TRBJ2-7, with 8 bases that match TRBD2. Unmatched junction bases numbered 10, after V lost 5 bases and J lost 7 bases. There are 14 residues in the CDR3. Germline lookup yields CDR1 SGHTA and CDR2 FQGNSA. CDR3 coding DNA: TGTGCCAGCAGCCCCGGGGGGGCCCCCTGGGAGCAGTACTTC. Its translation is CASSPGGAPWEQYF.

The V gene is TRBV5-1, the J gene TRBJ2-3; D not resolved. The CDR3 covers 14 residues. Between the trimmed V and J ends, which lost 1 base and 1 base, there was a span of 7 bases. Germline-derived CDR1 and CDR2 are SGHRS and YFSETQ. The CDR3 DNA sequence: TGCGCCAGCAGCTTGTCCGCGGGCACAGATACGCAGTATTTT. This codes for CASSLSAGTDTQYF.

This CDR3 reads CASTRTGGSNYGYTF. The CDR3 DNA follows: TGTGCCAGCACCCGAACAGGGGGCTCAAACTATGGCTACACCTTC. This rearrangement joins TRBV27 to TRBJ1-2, with 9 bases that match TRBD1. Germline CDR1 MNHEY, CDR2 SMNVEV (reference sequence). The CDR3 extends over 15 amino acids. Trimming removed 7 bases from V and 2 bases from J; junction bases left unmatched: 8.

The rearrangement links TRBV10-3 to TRBJ1-5; D gene ambiguous. V was trimmed by 2 bases and J by 5 bases, leaving 7 bases between them. From germline, CDR1 is ENHRY and CDR2 SYGVKD. The CDR3 length is 13 residues. As DNA, the CDR3 is TGTGCCATCAGTGAGGGGCCCTATCAGCCCCAGCATTTT. It specifies CAISEGPYQPQHF.

This clone was seen at least ten times. The V and J genes are TRBV9 and TRBJ2-1; 9 nucleotides match TRBD2. Germline CDR1 SGDLS, CDR2 YYNGEE. V shed 0 bases and J 6 bases; nucleotides not matched to a gene: 7. This CDR3 region has 16 residues. CDR3 in amino acids: CASSVDVAGVPNEQFF. The CDR3 DNA sequence: TGTGCCAGCAGCGTAGATGTAGCGGGGGTTCCCAATGAGCAGTTCTTC. Full variable domain (rest looked up from reference TRBV9 and TRBJ2-1): DSGVTQTPKHLITATGQRVTLRCSPRSGDLSVYWYQQSLDQGLQFLIQYYNGEERAKGNILERFSAQQFPDLHSELNLSSLELGDSALYFCASSVDVAGVPNEQFFGPGTRLTVL.

This rearrangement joins TRBV9 to TRBJ1-1; D unclear. This CDR3 has 13 residues. The germline V gene encodes CDR1 SGDLS and CDR2 YYNGEE. V lost 1 base to trimming and J lost 1 base, with 5 bases between them. CDR3 residues: CASSVNWNTEAFF. The CDR3 coding sequence is TGTGCCAGCAGCGTAAACTGGAACACTGAAGCTTTCTTT.

This chain links TRBV6-1 with TRBJ2-7; the match to TRBD1 covers 11 bases. Germline loops: CDR1 MNHNS, CDR2 SASEGT. With V trimmed by 7 bases and J by 4 bases, 9 bases remained unmatched. The CDR3 has 15 amino acids. DNA for the CDR3: TGTGCCAGCACCGCCGGGACAGGGGGTAGATACGAGCAGTACTTC. Its translation is CASTAGTGGRYEQYF.

This chain links TRBV5-1 with TRBJ1-1, with 9 bases matching TRBD1. The germline gives CDR1 SGHRS, CDR2 YFSETQ. After removal of 4 bases from V and 8 bases from J, the junction contained 9 bases not matched to a gene. The CDR3 consists of 14 residues. The CDR3 here is CASSEPGQGLEAFF. The DNA of the CDR3 is TGCGCCAGCAGCGAACCCGGACAGGGGCTGGAAGCTTTCTTT.

The J gene is TRBJ2-2, the V gene TRBV5-4; 8 bases align to TRBD1. Trimming cost V 1 base and J 5 bases; bases outside gene matches: 4. Germline V gene lookup returns CDR1 SGHNT and CDR2 YYREEE (reference sequence). CDR3 length: 15 amino acids. CDR3 in amino acids: CASSLRTGTTGELFF. The CDR3 DNA reads TGTGCCAGCAGCTTGAGGACAGGGACGACCGGGGAGCTGTTTTTT.

This clone was seen more than once but under ten times. The genes are TRBV2 and TRBJ1-3; no firm D call. V was clipped by 7 bases and J by 0 bases, with 13 bases between them. The germline V gene encodes CDR1 SNHLY and CDR2 FYNNEI. The CDR3 has 15 amino acids. The CDR3 spells CASTDTVYSGNTIYF. DNA for the CDR3: TGTGCCAGCACCGACACAGTATACTCTGGAAACACCATATATTTT. Full variable domain (missing parts from reference TRBV2 and TRBJ1-3): EPEVTQTPSHQVTQMGQEVILRCVPISNHLYFYWYRQILGQKVEFLVSFYNNEISEKSEIFDDQFSVERPDGSNFTLKIRSTKLEDSAMYFCASTDTVYSGNTIYFGEGSWLTVV.

The chain combines TRBV11-2 with TRBJ2-3, with 8 nucleotides matching TRBD2. Germline loops: CDR1 SGHAT, CDR2 FQNNGV. Trimming removed 5 bases from V and 2 bases from J; junction bases left unmatched: 3. This CDR3 comprises 14 residues. CDR3 amino acids: CASSPGRDTDTQYF. The CDR3 DNA follows: TGTGCCAGCAGCCCCGGGAGGGACACAGATACGCAGTATTTT.

The count of this clone is one. The chain carries TRBV4-2 and TRBJ1-5; possibly TRBD1 for D (5 bases). Between the trimmed V and J ends, which lost 0 bases and 1 base, there was a span of 13 bases. The CDR3 loop spans 17 amino acids. CDR1 LGHNA and CDR2 YNFKEQ come from the germline V gene. The CDR3 sequence is CASSQDKGRKSNQPQHF. CDR3 nucleotide sequence: TGTGCCAGCAGCCAAGATAAGGGACGGAAAAGCAATCAGCCCCAGCATTTT.

Of note for this clone: Other nucleotide sequences in the sample specify the same CDR3. The chain employs TRBV5-4 and TRBJ2-7; 8 bases map to TRBD1. CDR3 size: 14 residues. Germline lookup yields CDR1 SGHNT and CDR2 YYREEE (reference sequence). After removal of 1 base from V and 3 bases from J, the junction contained 3 bases not matched to a gene. CDR3 residues: CASSLPGQGYEQYF. The CDR3 nucleotides are TGTGCCAGCAGCTTGCCAGGACAGGGCTACGAGCAGTACTTC.

As regards this clone: The same CDR3 also results from other DNA sequences found in this sample. The rearrangement uses TRBV18 and TRBJ2-1, with 9 bases fitting TRBD2. The CDR3 length is 15 residues. CDR1 is KGHSH, CDR2 LQKENI, per germline. V dropped 3 bases and J dropped 4; count of bases not matched to a gene: 4. The CDR3: CASSPLAGTYNEQFF. The CDR3 bases are TGTGCCAGCTCACCCCTAGCGGGGACTTACAATGAGCAGTTCTTC.

J is TRBJ1-6 and V is TRBV19; 10 nucleotides agree with TRBD1. After removal of 4 bases from V and 7 bases from J, the junction contained 10 bases not matched to a gene. CDR1 is LNHDA, CDR2 SQIVND, per germline (reference sequence). The CDR3 covers 17 residues. The DNA for the CDR3 is TGTGCCAGTAGTAGAGGACAGGGGGTTATTCAAAATTCACCCCTCCACTTT. This gives the protein CASSRGQGVIQNSPLHF. Full variable domain (outside the CDR3, taken from reference TRBV19 and TRBJ1-6): DGGITQSPKYLFRKEGQNVTLSCEQNLNHDAMYWYRQDPGQGLRLIYYSQIVNDFQKGDIAEGYSVSREKKESFPLTVTSAQKNPTAFYLCASSRGQGVIQNSPLHFGNGTRLTVT.

The J gene is TRBJ2-1, the V gene TRBV18; TRBD2 matches 13 bases. This CDR3 contains 15 residues. The trim removed 2 bases at V and 7 bases at J, leaving 2 bases unmatched. CDR1 KGHSH and CDR2 LQKENI come from the germline V gene. CDR3 amino acids: CASSPTLAGGNEQFF. CDR3 DNA: TGTGCCAGCTCACCAACACTAGCGGGAGGGAATGAGCAGTTCTTC.